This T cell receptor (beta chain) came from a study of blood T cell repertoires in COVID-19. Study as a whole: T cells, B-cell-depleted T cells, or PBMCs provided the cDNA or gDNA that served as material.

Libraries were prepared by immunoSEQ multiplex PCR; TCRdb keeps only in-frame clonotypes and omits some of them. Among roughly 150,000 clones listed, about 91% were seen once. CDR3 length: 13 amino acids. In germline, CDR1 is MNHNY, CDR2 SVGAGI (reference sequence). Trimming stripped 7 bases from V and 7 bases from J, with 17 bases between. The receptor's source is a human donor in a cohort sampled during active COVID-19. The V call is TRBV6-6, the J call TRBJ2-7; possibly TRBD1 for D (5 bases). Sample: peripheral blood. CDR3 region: CASTPGQGGEQYF. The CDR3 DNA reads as TGTGCCAGCACACCCGGACAAGGCGGAGAGCAGTACTTC.